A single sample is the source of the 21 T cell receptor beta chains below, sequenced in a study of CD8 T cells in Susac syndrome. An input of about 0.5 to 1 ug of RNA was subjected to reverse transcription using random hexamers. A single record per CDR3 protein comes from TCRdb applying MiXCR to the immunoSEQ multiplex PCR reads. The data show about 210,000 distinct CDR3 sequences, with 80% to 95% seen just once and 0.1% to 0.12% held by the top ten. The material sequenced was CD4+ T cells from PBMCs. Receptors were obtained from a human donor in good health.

The CDR3 DNA reads as TGTGCCAGCAGCTTAGACGAAAGGGACAGAAGGGAGCAGTTCTTC. It is translated as CASSLDERDRREQFF. This sequence joins TRBV7-2 and TRBJ2-1, with 7 bases that match TRBD1. CDR3 length equals 15 residues. V lost 1 base and J lost 10; bases outside the gene matches: 10. Looked up from germline, CDR1 is SGHTA and CDR2 is FQGNSA.

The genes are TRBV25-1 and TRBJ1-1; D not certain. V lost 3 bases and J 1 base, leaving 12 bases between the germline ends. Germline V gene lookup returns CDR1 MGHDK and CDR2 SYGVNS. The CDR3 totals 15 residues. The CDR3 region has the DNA TGTGCCAGCAGTGACTCCCGGTGGCGGAACACTGAAGCTTTCTTT. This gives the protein CASSDSRWRNTEAFF.

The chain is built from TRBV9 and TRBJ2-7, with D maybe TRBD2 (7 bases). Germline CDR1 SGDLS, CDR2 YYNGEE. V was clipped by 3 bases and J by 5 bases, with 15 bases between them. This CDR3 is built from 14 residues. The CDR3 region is CASSGGGGYDEQYF. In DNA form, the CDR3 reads TGTGCCAGCAGCGGTGGGGGGGGCTATGACGAGCAGTACTTC.

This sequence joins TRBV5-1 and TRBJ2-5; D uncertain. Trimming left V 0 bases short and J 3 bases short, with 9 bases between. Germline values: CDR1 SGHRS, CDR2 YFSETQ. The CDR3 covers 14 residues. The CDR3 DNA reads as TGCGCCAGCAGCTTGGGTATACAGAAAGAGACCCAGTACTTC. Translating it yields CASSLGIQKETQYF.

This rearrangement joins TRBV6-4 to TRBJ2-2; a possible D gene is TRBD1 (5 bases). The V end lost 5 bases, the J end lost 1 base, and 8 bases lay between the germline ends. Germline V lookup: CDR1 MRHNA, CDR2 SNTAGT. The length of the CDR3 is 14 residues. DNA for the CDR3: TGTGCCAGCAGTTCCACAGGGAACACCGGGGAGCTGTTTTTT. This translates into CASSSTGNTGELFF.

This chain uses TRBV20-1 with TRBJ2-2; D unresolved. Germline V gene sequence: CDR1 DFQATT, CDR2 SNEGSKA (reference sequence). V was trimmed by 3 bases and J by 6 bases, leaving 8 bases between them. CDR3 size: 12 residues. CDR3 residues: CSARAWSGELFF. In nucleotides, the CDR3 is TGCAGTGCTAGGGCTTGGTCCGGGGAGCTGTTTTTT.

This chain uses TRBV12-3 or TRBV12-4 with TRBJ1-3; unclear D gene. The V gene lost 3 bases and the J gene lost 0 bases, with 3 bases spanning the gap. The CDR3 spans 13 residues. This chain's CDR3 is CASSFISGNTIYF. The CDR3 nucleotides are TGTGCCAGCAGTTTCATCTCTGGAAACACCATATATTTT.

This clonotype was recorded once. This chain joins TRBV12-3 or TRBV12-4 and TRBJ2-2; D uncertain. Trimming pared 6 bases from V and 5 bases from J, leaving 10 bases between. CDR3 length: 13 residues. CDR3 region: CASSRKRTGELFF. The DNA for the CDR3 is TGTGCCAGCAGCCGGAAGAGGACCGGGGAGCTGTTTTTT.

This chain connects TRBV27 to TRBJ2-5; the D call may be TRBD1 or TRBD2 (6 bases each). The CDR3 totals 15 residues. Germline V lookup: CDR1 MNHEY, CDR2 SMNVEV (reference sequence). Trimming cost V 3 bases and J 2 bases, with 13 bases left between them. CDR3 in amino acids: CASSFGGVGQETQYF. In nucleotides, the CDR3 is TGTGCCAGCAGTTTCGGGGGCGTCGGGCAAGAGACCCAGTACTTC.

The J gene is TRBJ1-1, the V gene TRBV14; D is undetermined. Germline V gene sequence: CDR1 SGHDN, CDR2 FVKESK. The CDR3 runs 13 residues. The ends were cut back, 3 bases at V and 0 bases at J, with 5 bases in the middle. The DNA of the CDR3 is TGTGCCAGCAGCCATCAGATGAACACTGAAGCTTTCTTT. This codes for CASSHQMNTEAFF.

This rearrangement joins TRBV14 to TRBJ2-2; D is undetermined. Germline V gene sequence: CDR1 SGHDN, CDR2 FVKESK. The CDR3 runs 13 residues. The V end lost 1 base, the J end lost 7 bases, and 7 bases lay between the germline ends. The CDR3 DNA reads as TGTGCCAGCAGCCAAGCCCGGAGCGGGGAGCTGTTTTTT. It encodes CASSQARSGELFF.

CDR3 bases: TGCAGCGTCGACAGGGGGCTGGAGACCCAGTACTTC. It codes for CSVDRGLETQYF. V gene TRBV29-1 combines with J gene TRBJ2-5, with 10 bases identical to TRBD1. CDR1 is SQVTM, CDR2 ANQGSEA, per germline. Losses at the gene ends were 6 bases for V and 5 bases for J; bases not matched to a gene: 3. The CDR3 runs 12 residues. The entire variable domain, with the rest obtained from reference TRBV29-1 and TRBJ2-5, is as follows: SAVISQKPSRDICQRGTSLTIQCQVDSQVTMMFWYRQQPGQSLTLIATANQGSEATYESGFVIDKFPISRPNLTFSTLTVSNMSPEDSSIYLCSVDRGLETQYFGPGTRLLVL.

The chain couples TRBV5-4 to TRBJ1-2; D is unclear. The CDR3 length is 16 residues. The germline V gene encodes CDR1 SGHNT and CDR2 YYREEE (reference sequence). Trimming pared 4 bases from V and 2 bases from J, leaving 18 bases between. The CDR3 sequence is CASSEEGGRLNYGYTF. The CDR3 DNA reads TGTGCCAGCAGCGAGGAGGGCGGCAGGTTGAACTATGGCTACACCTTC.

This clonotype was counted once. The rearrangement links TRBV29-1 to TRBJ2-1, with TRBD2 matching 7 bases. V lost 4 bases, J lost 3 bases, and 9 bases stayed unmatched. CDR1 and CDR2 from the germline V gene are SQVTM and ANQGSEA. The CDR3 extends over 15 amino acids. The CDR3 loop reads CSVGAPGGIYNEQFF. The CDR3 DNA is TGCAGCGTTGGGGCGCCGGGGGGAATCTACAATGAGCAGTTCTTC.

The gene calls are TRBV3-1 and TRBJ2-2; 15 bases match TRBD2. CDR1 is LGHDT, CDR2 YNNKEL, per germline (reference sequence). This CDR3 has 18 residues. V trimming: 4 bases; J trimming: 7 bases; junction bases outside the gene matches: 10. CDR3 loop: CASSPQGTSGGLSGELFF. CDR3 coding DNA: TGTGCCAGCAGCCCCCAGGGGACTAGCGGGGGGTTGAGCGGGGAGCTGTTTTTT.

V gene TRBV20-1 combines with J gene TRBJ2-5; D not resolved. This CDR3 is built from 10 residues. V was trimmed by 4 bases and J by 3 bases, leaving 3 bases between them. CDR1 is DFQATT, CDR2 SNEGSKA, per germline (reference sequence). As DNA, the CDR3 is TGCAGTGCTATGGAAGAGACCCAGTACTTC. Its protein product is CSAMEETQYF.

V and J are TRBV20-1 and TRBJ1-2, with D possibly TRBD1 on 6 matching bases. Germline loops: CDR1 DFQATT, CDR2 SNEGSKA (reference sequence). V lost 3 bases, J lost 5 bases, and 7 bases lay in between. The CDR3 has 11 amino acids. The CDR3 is CSASQGYGYTF. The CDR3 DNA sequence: TGCAGTGCTAGTCAGGGGTATGGCTACACCTTC.

In DNA, the CDR3 is TGTGCCGTGGGGACAGAGGGGGACCAGTACTTC. Its translation is CAVGTEGDQYF. V is TRBV10-3 and J is TRBJ2-5; 7 nucleotides match TRBD1. The CDR3 is 11 amino acids. Germline-derived CDR1 and CDR2 are ENHRY and SYGVKD. The trim removed 11 bases at V and 10 bases at J, leaving 10 bases unmatched.

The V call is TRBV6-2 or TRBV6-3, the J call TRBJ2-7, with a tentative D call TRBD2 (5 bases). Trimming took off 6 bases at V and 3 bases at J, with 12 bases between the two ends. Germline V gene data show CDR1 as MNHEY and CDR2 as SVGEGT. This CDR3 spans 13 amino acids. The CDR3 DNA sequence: TGTGCCAGCAGCCGTTACGGGGACTACGAGCAGTACGTC. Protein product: CASSRYGDYEQYV.

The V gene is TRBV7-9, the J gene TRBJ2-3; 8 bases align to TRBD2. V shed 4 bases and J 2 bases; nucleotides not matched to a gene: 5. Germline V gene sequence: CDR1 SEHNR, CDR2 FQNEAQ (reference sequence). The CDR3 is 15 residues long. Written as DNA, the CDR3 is TGTGCCAGCAGCTATCTAGCGGGCATCACAGATACGCAGTATTTT. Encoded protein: CASSYLAGITDTQYF.

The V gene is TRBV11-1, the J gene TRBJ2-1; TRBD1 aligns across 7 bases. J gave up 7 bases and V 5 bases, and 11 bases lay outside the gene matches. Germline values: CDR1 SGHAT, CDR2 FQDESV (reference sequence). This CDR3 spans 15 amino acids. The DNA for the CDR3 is TGTGCCAGCAGCCGCACAGGGGAAGGCTTGAATGAGCAGTTCTTC. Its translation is CASSRTGEGLNEQFF.